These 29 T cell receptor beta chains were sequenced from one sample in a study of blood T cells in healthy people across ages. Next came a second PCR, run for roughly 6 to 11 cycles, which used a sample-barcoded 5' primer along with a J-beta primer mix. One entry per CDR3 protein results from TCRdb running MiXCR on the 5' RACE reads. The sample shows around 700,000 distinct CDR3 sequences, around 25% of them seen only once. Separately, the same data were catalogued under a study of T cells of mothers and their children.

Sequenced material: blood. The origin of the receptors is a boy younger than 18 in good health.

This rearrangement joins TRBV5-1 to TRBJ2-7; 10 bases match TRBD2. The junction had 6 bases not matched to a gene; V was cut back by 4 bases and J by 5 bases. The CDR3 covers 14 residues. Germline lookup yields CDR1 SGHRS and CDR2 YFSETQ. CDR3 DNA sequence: TGCGCCAGCAGCCGCCCCGGGACTAGCGACGAGCAGTACTTC. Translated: CASSRPGTSDEQYF.

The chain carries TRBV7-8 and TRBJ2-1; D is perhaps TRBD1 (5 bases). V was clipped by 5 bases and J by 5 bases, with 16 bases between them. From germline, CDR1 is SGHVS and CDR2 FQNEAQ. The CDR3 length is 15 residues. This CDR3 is CASSPSMGRNNEQFF. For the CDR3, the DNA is TGTGCCAGCAGCCCGTCCATGGGGCGCAACAATGAGCAGTTCTTC.

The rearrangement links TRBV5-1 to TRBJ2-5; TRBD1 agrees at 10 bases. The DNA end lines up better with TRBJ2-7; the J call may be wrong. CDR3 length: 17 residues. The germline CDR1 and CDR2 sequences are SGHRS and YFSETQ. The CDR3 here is CASSTSIGTGATYEQYF. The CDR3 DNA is TGCGCCAGCAGCACGTCAATAGGGACAGGGGCCACCTACGAGCAGTACTTC.

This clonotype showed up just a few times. The CDR3 spells CASSESGTLETQYF. As DNA, the CDR3 is TGTGCCAGCAGTGAATCCGGGACCTTGGAGACCCAGTACTTC. The chain recombines TRBV25-1 with TRBJ2-5; possibly TRBD1 or TRBD2 for D (5 bases each). The CDR3 runs 14 residues. V was shortened by 1 base and J by 5 bases, with 11 bases between the two germline ends. The germline CDR1 and CDR2 sequences are MGHDK and SYGVNS.

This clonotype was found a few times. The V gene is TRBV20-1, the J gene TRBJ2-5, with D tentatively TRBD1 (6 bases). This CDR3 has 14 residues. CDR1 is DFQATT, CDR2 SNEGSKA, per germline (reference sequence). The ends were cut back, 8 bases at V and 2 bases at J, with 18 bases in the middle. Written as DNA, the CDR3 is TGCAGTTCCTCGTGGAGTAGGGGGCAAGAGACCCAGTACTTC. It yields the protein CSSSWSRGQETQYF.

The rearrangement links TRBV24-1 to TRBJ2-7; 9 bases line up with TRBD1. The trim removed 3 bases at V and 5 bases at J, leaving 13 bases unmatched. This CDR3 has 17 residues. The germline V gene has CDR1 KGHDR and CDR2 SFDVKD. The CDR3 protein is CATSDPSPGQGLHEQYF. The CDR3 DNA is TGTGCCACCAGTGATCCATCTCCGGGACAGGGACTTCACGAGCAGTACTTC.

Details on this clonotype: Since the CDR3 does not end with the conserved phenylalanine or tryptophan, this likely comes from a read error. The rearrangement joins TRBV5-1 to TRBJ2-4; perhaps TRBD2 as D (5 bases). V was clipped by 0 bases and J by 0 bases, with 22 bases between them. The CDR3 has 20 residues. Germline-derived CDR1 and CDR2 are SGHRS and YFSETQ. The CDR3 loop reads CASSLAVEGNSPLAKNIQYL. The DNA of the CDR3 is TGCGCCAGCAGCTTGGCGGTTGAGGGCAATTCACCACTAGCCAAAAACATTCAGTACCTC.

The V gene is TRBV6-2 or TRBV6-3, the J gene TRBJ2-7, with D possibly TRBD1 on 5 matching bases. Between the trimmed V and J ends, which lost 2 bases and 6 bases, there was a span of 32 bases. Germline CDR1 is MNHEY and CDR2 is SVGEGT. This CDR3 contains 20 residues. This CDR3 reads CASSYNSLKTDTPLNGEQYF. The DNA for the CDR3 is TGTGCCAGCAGTTACAACTCATTGAAGACGGACACGCCGCTCAATGGCGAGCAGTACTTC.

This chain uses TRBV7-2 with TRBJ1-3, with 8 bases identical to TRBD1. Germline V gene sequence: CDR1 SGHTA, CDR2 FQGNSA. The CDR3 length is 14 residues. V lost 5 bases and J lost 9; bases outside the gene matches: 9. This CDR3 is CASSLGQGSGTIYF. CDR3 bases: TGTGCCAGCAGCCTCGGACAGGGATCGGGCACCATATATTTT.

This CDR3 is CSAPPTGSSYNSPLHF. DNA of the CDR3: TGCAGTGCCCCACCGACAGGGAGCTCCTATAATTCACCCCTCCACTTT. The V gene is TRBV20-1, the J gene TRBJ1-6, with 7 bases lining up with TRBD1. J gave up 0 bases and V 6 bases, and 8 bases lay outside the gene matches. The germline V gene encodes CDR1 DFQATT and CDR2 SNEGSKA (reference sequence). The CDR3 is made up of 16 amino acids.

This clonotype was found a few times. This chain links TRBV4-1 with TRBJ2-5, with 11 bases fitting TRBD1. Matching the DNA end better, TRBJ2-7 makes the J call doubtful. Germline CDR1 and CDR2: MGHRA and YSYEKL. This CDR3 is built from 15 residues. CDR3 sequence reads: CASSHADRGRYEQYF. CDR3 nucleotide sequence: TGCGCCAGCAGCCACGCGGACAGGGGGCGGTACGAGCAGTACTTC.

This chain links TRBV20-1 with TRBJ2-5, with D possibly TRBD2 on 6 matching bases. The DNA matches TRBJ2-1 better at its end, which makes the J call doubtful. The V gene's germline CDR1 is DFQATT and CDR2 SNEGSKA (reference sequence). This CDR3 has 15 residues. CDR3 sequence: CSARVLAENYNEQFF. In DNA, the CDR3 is TGCAGTGCTAGAGTGTTAGCGGAGAACTACAATGAGCAGTTCTTC.

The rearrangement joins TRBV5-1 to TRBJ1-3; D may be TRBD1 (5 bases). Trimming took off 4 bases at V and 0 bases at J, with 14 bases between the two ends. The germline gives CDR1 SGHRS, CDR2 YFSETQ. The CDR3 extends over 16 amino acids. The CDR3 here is CASSPGGDFSGNTIYF. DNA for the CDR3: TGCGCCAGCAGCCCTGGGGGGGACTTCTCTGGAAACACCATATATTTT. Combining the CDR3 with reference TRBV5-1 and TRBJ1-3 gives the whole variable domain KAGVTQTPRYLIKTRGQQVTLSCSPISGHRSVSWYQQTPGQGLQFLFEYFSETQRNKGNFPGRFSGRQFSNSRSEMNVSTLELGDSALYLCASSPGGDFSGNTIYFGEGSWLTVV.

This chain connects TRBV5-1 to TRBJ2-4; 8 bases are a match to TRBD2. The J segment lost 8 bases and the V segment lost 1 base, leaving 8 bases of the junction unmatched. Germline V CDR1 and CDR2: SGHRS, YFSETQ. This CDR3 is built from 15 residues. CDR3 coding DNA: TGCGCCAGCAGCTTGATCTCAAGCGGGAGTTACATTCAGTACTTC. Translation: CASSLISSGSYIQYF.

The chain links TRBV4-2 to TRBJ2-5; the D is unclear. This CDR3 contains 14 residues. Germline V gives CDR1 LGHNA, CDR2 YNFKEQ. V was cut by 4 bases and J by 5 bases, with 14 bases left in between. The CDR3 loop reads CASSPNPFGETQYF. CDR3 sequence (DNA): TGTGCCAGCAGCCCAAATCCTTTCGGGGAGACCCAGTACTTC.

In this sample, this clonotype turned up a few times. CDR3 sequence (DNA): TGTGCCAGCAGCTTAAGGATAGCGGCCGGCTCCTACAATGAGCAGTTCTTC. Amino acids: CASSLRIAAGSYNEQFF. The rearrangement uses TRBV7-2 and TRBJ2-1, with D perhaps TRBD2 (6 bases). Germline lookup yields CDR1 SGHTA and CDR2 FQGNSA. The CDR3 covers 17 residues. Trimming took off 2 bases at V and 0 bases at J, with 14 bases between the two ends.

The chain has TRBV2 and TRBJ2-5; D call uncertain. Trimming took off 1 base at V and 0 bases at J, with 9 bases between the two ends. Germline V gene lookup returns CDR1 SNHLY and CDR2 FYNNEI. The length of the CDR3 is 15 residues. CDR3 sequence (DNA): TGTGCCAGCAGTGAAGGAGGTGGGGACCAAGAGACCCAGTACTTC. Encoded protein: CASSEGGGDQETQYF. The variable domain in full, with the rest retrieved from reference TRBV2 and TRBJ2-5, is EPEVTQTPSHQVTQMGQEVILRCVPISNHLYFYWYRQILGQKVEFLVSFYNNEISEKSEIFDDQFSVERPDGSNFTLKIRSTKLEDSAMYFCASSEGGGDQETQYFGPGTRLLVL.

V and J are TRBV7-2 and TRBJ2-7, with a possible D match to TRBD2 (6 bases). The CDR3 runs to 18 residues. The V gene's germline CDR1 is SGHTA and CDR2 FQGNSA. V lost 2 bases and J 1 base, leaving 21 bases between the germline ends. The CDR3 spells CASSLQVLSGTDSYEQYF. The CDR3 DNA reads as TGTGCCAGCAGCTTACAGGTTTTGTCCGGGACTGATTCCTACGAGCAGTACTTC. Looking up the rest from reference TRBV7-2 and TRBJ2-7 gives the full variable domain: GAGVSQSPSNKVTEKGKDVELRCDPISGHTALYWYRQSLGQGLEFLIYFQGNSAPDKSGLPSDRFSAERTGGSVSTLTIQRTQQEDSAVYLCASSLQVLSGTDSYEQYFGPGTRLTVT.

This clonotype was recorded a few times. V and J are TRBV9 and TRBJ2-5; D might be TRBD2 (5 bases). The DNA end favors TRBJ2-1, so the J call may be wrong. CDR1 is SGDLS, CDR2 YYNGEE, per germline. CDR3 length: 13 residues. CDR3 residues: CASSIQRFGEQFF. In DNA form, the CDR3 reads TGTGCCAGCAGCATACAGCGGTTCGGGGAGCAGTTCTTC.

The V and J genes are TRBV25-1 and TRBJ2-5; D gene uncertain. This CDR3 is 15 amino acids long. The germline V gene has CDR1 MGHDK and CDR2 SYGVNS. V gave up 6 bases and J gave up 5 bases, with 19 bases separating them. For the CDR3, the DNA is TGTGCCAGCAGCGGGTCGGGCTTCCCTCTGGAGACCCAGTACTTC. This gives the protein CASSGSGFPLETQYF. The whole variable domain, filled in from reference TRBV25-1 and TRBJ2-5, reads EADIYQTPRYLVIGTGKKITLECSQTMGHDKMYWYQQDPGMELHLIHYSYGVNSTEKGDLSSESTVSRIRTEHFPLTLESARPSHTSQYLCASSGSGFPLETQYFGPGTRLLVL.

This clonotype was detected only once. The CDR3: CASSPEGAQEQFF. CDR3 in DNA: TGTGCCAGCAGTCCGGAAGGGGCTCAGGAGCAGTTCTTC. The rearrangement links TRBV5-5 to TRBJ2-5; a possible D gene is TRBD1 (5 bases). The J call may be faulty, since TRBJ2-1 better matches the DNA end. The CDR3 contains 13 residues. Germline V gene data show CDR1 as SGHKS and CDR2 as YYEKEE (reference sequence).

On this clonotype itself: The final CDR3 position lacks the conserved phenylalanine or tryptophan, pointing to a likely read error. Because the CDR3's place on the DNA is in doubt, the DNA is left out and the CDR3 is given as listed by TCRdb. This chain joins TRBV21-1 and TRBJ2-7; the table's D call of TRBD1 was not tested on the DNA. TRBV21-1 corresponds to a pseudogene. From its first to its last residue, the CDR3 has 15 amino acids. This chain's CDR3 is CASIVQGIVSYEQYL.

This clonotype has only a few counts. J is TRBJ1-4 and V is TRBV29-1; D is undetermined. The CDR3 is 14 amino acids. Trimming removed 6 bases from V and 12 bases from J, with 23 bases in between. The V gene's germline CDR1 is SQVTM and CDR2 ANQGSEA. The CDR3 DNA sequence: TGCAGCGTGAGGACGGAGGCGGCCGGTGTAGAACTGTTTTTT. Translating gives CSVRTEAAGVELFF.

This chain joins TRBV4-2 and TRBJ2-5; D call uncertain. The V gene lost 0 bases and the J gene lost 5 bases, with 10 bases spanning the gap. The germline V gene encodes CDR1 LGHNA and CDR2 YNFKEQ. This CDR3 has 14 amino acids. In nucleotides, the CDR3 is TGTGCCAGCAGCCAAGACGATATCGGGGAGACCCAGTACTTC. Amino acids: CASSQDDIGETQYF.

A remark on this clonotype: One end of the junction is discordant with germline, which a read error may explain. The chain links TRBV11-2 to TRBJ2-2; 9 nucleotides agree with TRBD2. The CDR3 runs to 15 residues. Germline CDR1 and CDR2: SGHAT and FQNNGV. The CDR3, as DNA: TGTGCCAGCAGCTTTTTGCGGGAGGGGACCGGGGAACTGTTTTTT. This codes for CASSFLREGTGELFF.

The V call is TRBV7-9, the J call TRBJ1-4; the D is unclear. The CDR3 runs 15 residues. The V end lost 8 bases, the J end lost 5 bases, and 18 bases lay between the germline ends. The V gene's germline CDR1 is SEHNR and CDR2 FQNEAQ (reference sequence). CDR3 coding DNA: TGTGCCAGCTCCAGTGTTGGACGGGAAAATGAAAAACTGTTTTTT. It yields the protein CASSSVGRENEKLFF.

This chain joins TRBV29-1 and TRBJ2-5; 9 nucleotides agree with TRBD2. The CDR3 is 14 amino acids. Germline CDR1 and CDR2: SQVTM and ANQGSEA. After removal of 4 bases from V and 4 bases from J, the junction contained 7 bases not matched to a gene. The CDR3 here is CSVVGTSPPETQYF. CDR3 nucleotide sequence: TGCAGCGTTGTTGGGACTAGCCCACCAGAGACCCAGTACTTC.

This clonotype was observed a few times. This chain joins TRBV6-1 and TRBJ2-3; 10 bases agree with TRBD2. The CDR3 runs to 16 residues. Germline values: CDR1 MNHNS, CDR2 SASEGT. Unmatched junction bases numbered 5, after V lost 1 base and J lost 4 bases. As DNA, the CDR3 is TGTGCCAGCAGTGAAGGGGCTAGCGGGGGTGCAGATACGCAGTATTTT. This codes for CASSEGASGGADTQYF.

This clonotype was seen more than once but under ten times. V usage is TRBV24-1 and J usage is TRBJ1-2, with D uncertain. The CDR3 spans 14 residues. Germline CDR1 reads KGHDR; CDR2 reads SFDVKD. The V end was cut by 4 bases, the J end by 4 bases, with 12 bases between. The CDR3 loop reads CATSDGRFSYGYTF. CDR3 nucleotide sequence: TGTGCCACCAGTGACGGACGGTTTAGCTATGGCTACACCTTC.